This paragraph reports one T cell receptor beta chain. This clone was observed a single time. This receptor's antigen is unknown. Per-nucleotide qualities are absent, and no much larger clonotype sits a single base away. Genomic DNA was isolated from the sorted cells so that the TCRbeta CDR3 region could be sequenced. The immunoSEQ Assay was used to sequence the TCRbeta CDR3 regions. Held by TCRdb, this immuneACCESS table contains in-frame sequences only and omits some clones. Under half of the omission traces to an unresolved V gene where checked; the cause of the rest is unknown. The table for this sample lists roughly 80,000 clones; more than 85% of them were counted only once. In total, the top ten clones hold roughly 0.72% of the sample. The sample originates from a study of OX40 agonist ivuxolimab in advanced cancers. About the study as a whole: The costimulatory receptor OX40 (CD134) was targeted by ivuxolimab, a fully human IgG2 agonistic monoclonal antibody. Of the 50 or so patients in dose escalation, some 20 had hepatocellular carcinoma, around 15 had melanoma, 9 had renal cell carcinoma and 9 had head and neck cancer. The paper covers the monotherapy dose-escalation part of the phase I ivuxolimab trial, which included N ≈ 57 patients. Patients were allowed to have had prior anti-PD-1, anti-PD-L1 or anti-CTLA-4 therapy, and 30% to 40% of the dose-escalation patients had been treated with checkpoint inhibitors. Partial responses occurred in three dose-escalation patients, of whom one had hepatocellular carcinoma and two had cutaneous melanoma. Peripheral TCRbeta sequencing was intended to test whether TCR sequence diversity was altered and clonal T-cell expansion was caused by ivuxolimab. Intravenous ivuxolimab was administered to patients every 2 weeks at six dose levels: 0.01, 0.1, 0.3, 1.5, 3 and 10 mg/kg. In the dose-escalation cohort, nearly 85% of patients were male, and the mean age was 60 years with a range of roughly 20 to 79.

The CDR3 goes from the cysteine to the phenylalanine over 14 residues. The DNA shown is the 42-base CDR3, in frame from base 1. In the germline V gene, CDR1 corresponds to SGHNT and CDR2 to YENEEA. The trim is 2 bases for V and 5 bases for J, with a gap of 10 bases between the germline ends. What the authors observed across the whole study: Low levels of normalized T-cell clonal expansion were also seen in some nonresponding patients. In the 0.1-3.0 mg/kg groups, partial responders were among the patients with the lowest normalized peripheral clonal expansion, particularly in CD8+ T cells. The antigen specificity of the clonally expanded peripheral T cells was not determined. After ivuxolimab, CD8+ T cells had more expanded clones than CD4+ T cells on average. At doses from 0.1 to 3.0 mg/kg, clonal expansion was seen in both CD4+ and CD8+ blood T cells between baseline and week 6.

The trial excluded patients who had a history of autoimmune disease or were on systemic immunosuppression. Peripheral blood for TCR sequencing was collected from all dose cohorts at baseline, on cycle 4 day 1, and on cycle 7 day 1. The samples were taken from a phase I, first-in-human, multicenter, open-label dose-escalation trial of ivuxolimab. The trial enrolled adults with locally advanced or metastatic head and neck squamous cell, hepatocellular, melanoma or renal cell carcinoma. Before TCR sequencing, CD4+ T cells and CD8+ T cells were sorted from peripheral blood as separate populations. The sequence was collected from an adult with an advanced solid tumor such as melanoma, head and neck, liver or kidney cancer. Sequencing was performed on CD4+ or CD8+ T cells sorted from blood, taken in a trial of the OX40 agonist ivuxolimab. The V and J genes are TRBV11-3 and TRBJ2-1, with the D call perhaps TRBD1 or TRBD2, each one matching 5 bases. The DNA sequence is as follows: TGTGCCAGCAGCTTACGGGGACCAAACAATGAGCAGTTCTTC. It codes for CASSLRGPNNEQFF.